This is a list of T cell receptor beta chains from one sample in a study of CXCR3-negative and CXCR3-positive naive CD8 T cells. From the 5' RACE reads, TCRdb lists one entry per CDR3 protein and no DNA. This sample's clone table lists 150,000 to 180,000 distinct CDR3 sequences. The sample was naive CXCR3+ CD8+ T cells from blood. The receptor set was obtained from a human donor in good health. Some clones in this sample may be carry-over from other donors' samples. CDR3s include the opening cysteine and the closing phenylalanine or tryptophan.

v_call	j_call	cdr3_aa
TRBV19	TRBJ2-1	CASSLANYNEQFF
TRBV4-1	TRBJ2-7	CASSPAAAGYEQYF
TRBV7-9	TRBJ2-5	CASSPDRYQETQYF
TRBV7-9	TRBJ2-5	CASRKAGGQQETQYF
TRBV7-9	TRBJ2-3	CASSPVEGATQYF
TRBV7-3	TRBJ1-6	CASSPSGGKNSPLHF
TRBV29-1	TRBJ2-5	CSVTGDRTQETQYF
TRBV28	TRBJ2-7	CASSRRTVVSYEQYF
TRBV29-1	TRBJ2-5	CSVELRDRGLEETQYF
TRBV4-1	TRBJ2-2	CASSLEMGRASTGELFF
TRBV7-8	TRBJ2-3	CASSPSLWGPLDTQYF
TRBV28	TRBJ2-2	CASSLWVLTDANTGELFF
TRBV29-1	TRBJ2-3	CSVEDWGLNTDTQYF
TRBV28	TRBJ1-2	CASSRQGAGYGYTF
TRBV4-1	TRBJ2-7	CASSTGFYEQYF
TRBV12-3/TRBV12-4	TRBJ1-2	CASRDYGGYGYTF
TRBV28	TRBJ2-4	CASSSWDLAKNIQYF
TRBV6-2/TRBV6-3	TRBJ1-5	CASSYMPGQEWGQPQHF
TRBV7-2	TRBJ2-2	CASSLVLAGAYTGELFF
TRBV9	TRBJ2-1	CASSVAGFHNEQFF
TRBV6-2/TRBV6-3	TRBJ2-1	CASSYYAGGNNEQFF
TRBV6-6	TRBJ2-5	CASSYYTRNQETQYF
TRBV12-3/TRBV12-4	TRBJ2-7	CASSLSGTGFSYEQYF
TRBV9	TRBJ2-1	CASSPGTSVSLFF
TRBV10-2	TRBJ1-1	CASSEGQMNTEAFF
TRBV4-3	TRBJ2-1	CASSQDRAGDVNEQFF
TRBV7-9	TRBJ1-1	CASSLGEGSILAFF
TRBV29-1	TRBJ2-1	CSVDPLDAPFGEQFF
TRBV13	TRBJ2-7	CASSPDRAYEQYF
TRBV4-1	TRBJ1-2	CASSPLGGSYTF
TRBV7-6	TRBJ2-1	CASSTGKGGATYNEQLF
TRBV10-3	TRBJ2-7	CAISGSYEQYF
TRBV6-5	TRBJ2-3	CATRLEPGLAGDSADTQYF
TRBV11-2	TRBJ2-7	CASSLDLGIAYEQYF
TRBV23-1	TRBJ1-1	CASSQVNGGTEAFF
TRBV9	TRBJ2-1	CASSGSSGSSYNEQFF
TRBV19	TRBJ1-1	CASRIGRVEAFF